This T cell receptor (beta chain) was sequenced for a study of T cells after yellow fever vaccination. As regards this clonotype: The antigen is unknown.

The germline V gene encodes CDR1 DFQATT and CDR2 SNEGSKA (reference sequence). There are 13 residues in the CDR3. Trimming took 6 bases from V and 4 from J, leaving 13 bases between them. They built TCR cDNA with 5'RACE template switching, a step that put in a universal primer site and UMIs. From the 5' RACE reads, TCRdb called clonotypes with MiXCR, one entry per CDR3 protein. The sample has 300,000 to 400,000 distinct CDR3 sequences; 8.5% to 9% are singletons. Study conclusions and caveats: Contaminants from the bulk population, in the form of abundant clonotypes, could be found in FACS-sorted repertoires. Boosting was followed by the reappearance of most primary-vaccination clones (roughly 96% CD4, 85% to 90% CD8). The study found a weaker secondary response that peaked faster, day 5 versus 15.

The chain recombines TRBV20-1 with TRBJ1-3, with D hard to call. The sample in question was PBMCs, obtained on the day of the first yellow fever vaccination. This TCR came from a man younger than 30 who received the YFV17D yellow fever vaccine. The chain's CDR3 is CSAQWSGGNTIYF. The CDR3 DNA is TGCAGTGCCCAGTGGTCGGGCGGAAACACCATATATTTT.